Presented here are 29 T cell receptor beta chains from one specimen sequenced in a study of identical twins. TCRdb recomputed calls from the 5' RACE reads with MiXCR, one row per CDR3 protein. The data hold approximately 600,000 distinct CDR3 sequences, with 9% to 10% observed a single time. These data were also reused for a study on yellow fever vaccine responses in identical twins.

Sequenced material: PBMCs. The receptors here all came from a woman aged 18-35 years in good health.

For the CDR3, the DNA is TGTGCCCGCTCTTCGCCAGGGCAAGAGACCCAGTACTTC. Translated: CARSSPGQETQYF. V usage is TRBV30 and J usage is TRBJ2-5; possible D gene TRBD1, 5 bases. The germline CDR1 and CDR2 sequences are GTSNPN and SVGIG (reference sequence). This CDR3 region has 13 residues. The V end lost 8 bases, the J end lost 2 bases, and 15 bases lay between the germline ends.

The genes are TRBV28 and TRBJ1-1, with D perhaps matching TRBD1 (5 bases). The ends were cut back, 2 bases at V and 10 bases at J, with 20 bases in the middle. The CDR3 length is 15 residues. Germline V gene sequence: CDR1 MDHEN, CDR2 SYDVKM. The DNA of the CDR3 is TGTGCCAGCAGTTTAAGGTCGGGACCCAGGGCTGGAGCTTTCTTT. Encoded protein: CASSLRSGPRAGAFF.

This clonotype was counted ten times or more. The V and J genes are TRBV15 and TRBJ2-1; 7 bases map to TRBD1. This CDR3 is built from 15 residues. Germline assignment: CDR1 LNHNV and CDR2 YYDKDF (reference sequence). The junction had 5 bases not matched to a gene; V was cut back by 0 bases and J by 6 bases. The CDR3 loop reads CATSRDGTVLNEQFF. The CDR3, as DNA: TGTGCCACCAGCAGAGATGGGACAGTGCTCAATGAGCAGTTCTTC.

The chain couples TRBV5-5 to TRBJ2-1; 15 nucleotides match TRBD2. This CDR3 spans 18 amino acids. Germline V gene lookup returns CDR1 SGHKS and CDR2 YYEKEE (reference sequence). The J segment lost 3 bases and the V segment lost 4 bases, leaving 8 bases of the junction unmatched. The CDR3 here is CASSTGLAGGPSYNEQFF. The CDR3 bases are TGTGCCAGCAGCACCGGACTAGCGGGAGGGCCTAGCTACAATGAGCAGTTCTTC.

This clonotype has a handful of counts. This chain links TRBV11-2 with TRBJ2-1; 8 bases line up with TRBD2. The germline V gene has CDR1 SGHAT and CDR2 FQNNGV. The CDR3 has 17 residues. V shed 3 bases, J shed 6 bases, and the junction held 13 bases outside the gene matches. CDR3 DNA sequence: TGTGCCAGCAGCTTTCCCCGCGGGGGGCAGGGAAGCAATGAGCAGTTCTTC. It codes for CASSFPRGGQGSNEQFF.

This clonotype was picked up a small number of times. The chain uses TRBV20-1 and TRBJ2-1; 7 bases are a match to TRBD2. The CDR3 has 17 residues. The germline V gene has CDR1 DFQATT and CDR2 SNEGSKA (reference sequence). With 0 bases clipped from V and 2 bases from J, the junction kept 10 bases outside the gene matches. The CDR3 DNA reads TGCAGTGCTAGAGATCATATGGGGAGGGTAACCTACAATGAGCAGTTCTTC. Its protein product is CSARDHMGRVTYNEQFF.

The chain recombines TRBV3-1 with TRBJ2-7, with 7 bases identical to TRBD2. The germline gives CDR1 LGHDT, CDR2 YNNKEL (reference sequence). The CDR3 extends over 15 amino acids. Unmatched junction bases numbered 6, after V lost 4 bases and J lost 0 bases. Here the CDR3 DNA reads TGTGCCAGCAGCCGAACTAGCGCTAGCTCCTACGAGCAGTACTTC. Protein sequence: CASSRTSASSYEQYF.

The V gene is TRBV6-1, the J gene TRBJ2-2; D unclear. Trimming took 4 bases from V and 1 from J, leaving 10 bases between them. CDR1 is MNHNS and CDR2 is SASEGT in the germline V gene. CDR3 size: 15 residues. The CDR3 loop is CASSGTRLNTGELFF. Here the CDR3 DNA reads TGTGCCAGCAGTGGGACCCGGCTGAACACCGGGGAGCTGTTTTTT.

The rearrangement joins TRBV7-9 to TRBJ2-7, with D tentatively TRBD2 (6 bases). The V end lost 4 bases, the J end lost 3 bases, and 13 bases lay between the germline ends. This CDR3 is built from 14 residues. Germline CDR1 and CDR2: SEHNR and FQNEAQ (reference sequence). The CDR3 DNA sequence: TGTGCCAGCAGCTCAGGTCGGGAGCACTACGAGCAGTACTTC. Residues: CASSSGREHYEQYF. The variable domain in full, completed from reference TRBV7-9 and TRBJ2-7, reads DTGVSQNPRHKITKRGQNVTFRCDPISEHNRLYWYRQTLGQGPEFLTYFQNEAQLEKSRLLSDRFSAERPKGSFSTLEIQRTEQGDSAMYLCASSSGREHYEQYFGPGTRLTVT.

The chain couples TRBV2 to TRBJ1-2; 7 bases line up with TRBD1. This CDR3 is built from 18 residues. Germline V CDR1 and CDR2: SNHLY, FYNNEI. The trim removed 7 bases at V and 2 bases at J, leaving 19 bases unmatched. In DNA, the CDR3 is TGTGCCAGCACCCAGAGAGGGACAGCCCAAGTTTACAACTATGGCTACACCTTC. Translation: CASTQRGTAQVYNYGYTF.

This clonotype was seen many times. The CDR3 reads CASSPVDEPLLPEQYF. CDR3 coding DNA: TGTGCCAGCAGCCCAGTGGATGAGCCACTTTTACCCGAGCAGTACTTC. J is TRBJ2-7 and V is TRBV3-1; D remains ambiguous. CDR1 LGHDT and CDR2 YNNKEL come from the germline V gene (reference sequence). The CDR3 extends over 16 amino acids. V gave up 4 bases and J gave up 6 bases, with 22 bases separating them.

The V gene is TRBV25-1, the J gene TRBJ2-7, with 8 bases lining up with TRBD1. The germline gives CDR1 MGHDK, CDR2 SYGVNS. The CDR3 is 14 residues long. The ends lost 2 bases at V and 4 bases at J; junction bases unmatched: 4. CDR3 DNA sequence: TGTGCCAGCAGTGAACCCGGACAGGGTTACGAGCAGTACTTC. Protein product: CASSEPGQGYEQYF.

The table lists this clonotype with many counts. The chain is built from TRBV4-2 and TRBJ1-4, with unresolved D. The CDR3 sequence is 14 residues long. V was shortened by 0 bases and J by 4 bases, with 6 bases between the two germline ends. Per germline, CDR1 LGHNA and CDR2 YNFKEQ. Here the CDR3 reads CASSQDESNEKLFF. In DNA, the CDR3 is TGTGCCAGCAGCCAAGATGAGAGTAATGAAAAACTGTTTTTT.

This chain connects TRBV7-9 to TRBJ1-1, with 7 bases identical to TRBD1. The germline V gene has CDR1 SEHNR and CDR2 FQNEAQ (reference sequence). This CDR3 contains 16 residues. The junction had 12 bases not matched to a gene; V was cut back by 5 bases and J by 3 bases. The CDR3 DNA reads as TGTGCCAGCAGCCCCCGTTTCCGCGACAGGGACACTGAAGCTTTCTTT. Translated, it gives CASSPRFRDRDTEAFF.

The chain is built from TRBV20-1 and TRBJ2-5, with 11 bases that match TRBD1. With 5 bases clipped from V and 5 bases from J, the junction kept 13 bases outside the gene matches. Germline CDR1 is DFQATT and CDR2 is SNEGSKA (reference sequence). CDR3 size: 16 residues. The chain's CDR3 is CSALGRRTGGPETQYF. The CDR3 coding sequence is TGCAGTGCTCTGGGGCGGAGGACAGGGGGCCCCGAGACCCAGTACTTC.

This clonotype was observed a few times. This chain joins TRBV5-1 and TRBJ2-5, with 12 bases identical to TRBD2. V was clipped by 0 bases and J by 7 bases; unmatched bases: 10. The V gene's germline CDR1 is SGHRS and CDR2 YFSETQ. The CDR3 is 17 amino acids. CDR3 protein: CASSLAPSGGDLGTQYF. The CDR3 DNA is TGCGCCAGCAGCTTGGCCCCTAGCGGGGGGGACCTCGGGACCCAGTACTTC.

This chain uses TRBV5-1 with TRBJ2-1; TRBD2 agrees at 9 bases. Trimming cost V 0 bases and J 5 bases; bases outside gene matches: 6. The germline gives CDR1 SGHRS, CDR2 YFSETQ. The CDR3 is 16 amino acids. This chain's CDR3 is CASSLVPSGRNNEQFF. The CDR3 region has the DNA TGCGCCAGCAGCTTGGTCCCCAGCGGGAGGAACAATGAGCAGTTCTTC. Looking up the rest from reference TRBV5-1 and TRBJ2-1 gives the full variable domain: KAGVTQTPRYLIKTRGQQVTLSCSPISGHRSVSWYQQTPGQGLQFLFEYFSETQRNKGNFPGRFSGRQFSNSRSEMNVSTLELGDSALYLCASSLVPSGRNNEQFFGPGTRLTVL.

This clonotype was detected many times. J is TRBJ1-2 and V is TRBV2; TRBD1 agrees at 12 bases. The junction had 5 bases not matched to a gene; V was cut back by 5 bases and J by 4 bases. CDR1 SNHLY and CDR2 FYNNEI come from the germline V gene. The CDR3 extends over 15 amino acids. The CDR3 loop is CASSRDRGLVYGYTF. For the CDR3, the DNA is TGTGCCAGCAGTCGGGACAGGGGGCTGGTCTATGGCTACACCTTC.

The rearrangement links TRBV20-1 to TRBJ2-7; D is undetermined. CDR1 is DFQATT, CDR2 SNEGSKA, per germline (reference sequence). CDR3 length equals 13 residues. The CDR3 DNA is TGCAAAACCCTTAGTGGAAGCTCCTACGAGCAGTACTTC. It codes for CKTLSGSSYEQYF.

Only a few counts were recorded for this clonotype. V gene TRBV6-1 combines with J gene TRBJ2-7; tentatively, D is TRBD2 (5 bases). Per germline, CDR1 MNHNS and CDR2 SASEGT. The V and J ends lost 6 bases and 7 bases respectively, with 16 bases between them. The CDR3 covers 13 residues. The CDR3 DNA sequence: TGTGCCAGCAGCCCCTCGCGGGCGCGGGAGCAGTACTTC. Its protein is CASSPSRAREQYF.

V gene TRBV7-2 combines with J gene TRBJ2-5; TRBD2 agrees at 7 bases. Germline CDR1 is SGHTA and CDR2 is FQGNSA. V dropped 5 bases and J dropped 7; count of bases not matched to a gene: 16. CDR3 size: 16 residues. CDR3 in amino acids: CASSPPTGGGSGTQYF. The CDR3, as DNA: TGTGCCAGCAGCCCCCCCACGGGGGGAGGGAGCGGGACCCAGTACTTC.

J is TRBJ2-5 and V is TRBV16; possibly TRBD2 for D (6 bases). The germline V gene has CDR1 KGHSY and CDR2 FQNENV. V was cut by 4 bases and J by 3 bases, with 9 bases left in between. The CDR3 totals 13 residues. CDR3 in DNA: TGTGCCAGCAGCCGCGGAGGGAAAGAGACCCAGTACTTC. Its protein is CASSRGGKETQYF.

This clonotype has a count of ten or more. The chain has TRBV20-1 and TRBJ2-1, with unresolved D. CDR3 length equals 11 residues. Germline V gene lookup returns CDR1 DFQATT and CDR2 SNEGSKA (reference sequence). Between the trimmed V and J ends, which lost 6 bases and 7 bases, there was a span of 10 bases. In nucleotides, the CDR3 is TGCAGTGCCTCGCATGGGAATGAGCAGTTCTTC. It codes for CSASHGNEQFF.

This clonotype was recorded at least ten times. This sequence joins TRBV10-2 and TRBJ1-3; D unclear. Trimming stripped 2 bases from V and 2 bases from J, with 4 bases between. Germline V gene data show CDR1 as WSHSY and CDR2 as SAAADI. The CDR3 sequence is 13 residues long. CDR3: CASSEGAGNTIYF. The CDR3 DNA reads as TGCGCCAGCAGTGAGGGGGCTGGAAACACCATATATTTT.

The chain employs TRBV4-2 and TRBJ2-3, with D unclear. V shed 3 bases and J shed 0 bases, with 13 bases lying between them. This CDR3 is built from 16 residues. Germline loops: CDR1 LGHNA, CDR2 YNFKEQ. In DNA, the CDR3 is TGTGCCAGCAGCCAGCGCTCTGGGCTTAGCACAGATACGCAGTATTTT. It codes for CASSQRSGLSTDTQYF.

Many counts were recorded for this clonotype. The V and J genes are TRBV10-2 and TRBJ2-4, with D perhaps TRBD2 (5 bases). The germline CDR1 and CDR2 sequences are WSHSY and SAAADI. This CDR3 is 13 amino acids long. Deletions cut 2 bases from V and 15 bases from J, with 17 bases between. The CDR3 DNA follows: TGCGCCAGCAGTGAGGCCCTCCGGGAAGTGAGGTACTTC. Translating gives CASSEALREVRYF.

This clonotype was detected ten times or more. The chain combines TRBV6-1 with TRBJ1-2; 8 bases are shared with TRBD1. Trimming removed 7 bases from V and 4 bases from J; junction bases left unmatched: 5. This CDR3 has 13 residues. CDR1 MNHNS and CDR2 SASEGT come from the germline V gene. Written as DNA, the CDR3 is TGTGCCAGCACAGGGGGCTGGAGCTATGGCTACACCTTC. It encodes CASTGGWSYGYTF.

This clonotype was counted ten times or more. The chain uses TRBV29-1 and TRBJ2-1; D gene unclear. CDR1 is SQVTM and CDR2 is ANQGSEA in the germline V gene. Trimming shortened V by 1 base and J by 4 bases, and 8 bases separated the two germline ends. The CDR3 is made up of 13 amino acids. The DNA of the CDR3 is TGCAGCGTTGAAGCGGGCGGTTACAATGAGCAGTTCTTC. It codes for CSVEAGGYNEQFF.

This clonotype was counted a few times. The rearrangement uses TRBV7-2 and TRBJ1-5, with D maybe TRBD1 (5 bases). V dropped 5 bases and J dropped 5 bases, with 13 bases sitting between them. The V gene's germline CDR1 is SGHTA and CDR2 FQGNSA. This CDR3 has 14 residues. The CDR3 reads CASSVDGADQPQHF. CDR3 DNA sequence: TGTGCCAGCAGCGTAGACGGGGCGGATCAGCCCCAGCATTTT.